This T cell receptor beta chain is drawn from a study of regulatory T cells in long-lasting Graves disease. This clonotype occurred a few times. Construction of TCR beta libraries relied on iRepertoire HTBI primers and on Arm-PCR targeting CDR3 regions. TCRdb processed the multiplex PCR reads anew with MiXCR; each CDR3 protein has one entry. In the table there are a few hundred thousand distinct CDR3 sequences, 14% of which are singletons. Time point reported: newly diagnosed GD, antithyroid drugs for less than 3 months. PBMCs provided the RNA from which the TCR library was made. Another study also made use of these data, one on T cells in Graves' hyperthyroidism and ophthalmopathy. This second report adds: The primer set for the first-round RT-PCR of the TCR CDR3 was HTBI. A model of 13 V-J features distinguished ophthalmopathy from stable hyperthyroidism.

The source was peripheral blood mononuclear cells (PBMCs), collected at new diagnosis, from a patient treated with antithyroid drugs. This TCR was recovered from a woman between 45 and 60 years old with Graves disease.

The chain's CDR3 is CAWSVLRGAYEQYF. DNA for the CDR3: TGTGCCTGGAGTGTATTACGGGGGGCCTACGAGCAGTACTTC. The rearrangement links TRBV30 to TRBJ2-7; the match to TRBD2 covers 7 bases. The germline CDR1 and CDR2 sequences are GTSNPN and SVGIG (reference sequence). V shed 0 bases, J shed 2 bases, and the junction held 4 bases outside the gene matches. The CDR3 loop spans 14 amino acids.